One and the same sample provided the 25 T cell receptor beta chains below, sequenced in a study of T-cell memory formation after mild COVID-19. MiXCR, run by TCRdb on the 5' RACE reads, gives a single entry per CDR3 protein. The sample yields approximately 340,000 distinct CDR3 sequences, more than 15% seen once. Sequenced: PBMCs or a T cell subset sorted from them (not recorded which). Receptor source: a man aged 18-30 years who had mild COVID-19 (a few samples of this study predate the infection). Cell type and time point are not known.

This clonotype has just a few counts. This chain connects TRBV11-2 to TRBJ1-1; tentative D call: TRBD1 (5 bases). Germline CDR1 is SGHAT and CDR2 is FQNNGV. The CDR3 runs 14 residues. The V and J ends lost 6 bases and 1 base respectively, with 12 bases between them. The chain's CDR3 is CASSPQAGNTEAFF. The CDR3 DNA reads as TGTGCCAGCAGTCCACAGGCGGGGAACACTGAAGCTTTCTTT.

The rearrangement uses TRBV7-6 and TRBJ2-3, with 7 bases that match TRBD1. Trimming removed 1 base from V and 10 bases from J; junction bases left unmatched: 5. This CDR3 has 13 residues. Germline assignment: CDR1 SGHVS and CDR2 FNYEAQ. CDR3 sequence reads: CASSLGDREAQYF. The CDR3 DNA sequence: TGTGCCAGCAGCTTAGGAGACAGGGAAGCGCAGTATTTT.

CDR3 DNA sequence: TGTGCCAGCAGCCATGGCGACCGGAGGGAGAATGAGCAGTTCTTC. Encoded protein: CASSHGDRRENEQFF. The chain combines TRBV7-2 with TRBJ2-1, with a tentative D call TRBD2 (6 bases). Germline CDR1 reads SGHTA; CDR2 reads FQGNSA. This CDR3 region has 15 residues. The V gene lost 5 bases and the J gene lost 7 bases, with 18 bases spanning the gap.

Only a few counts were recorded for this clonotype. The chain has TRBV18 and TRBJ2-1, with TRBD1 matching 7 bases. Looked up from germline, CDR1 is KGHSH and CDR2 is LQKENI. V shed 3 bases, J shed 3 bases, and the junction held 5 bases outside the gene matches. This CDR3 has 15 residues. CDR3 protein: CASSPQGELYNEQFF. CDR3 bases: TGTGCCAGCTCACCTCAGGGGGAACTCTACAATGAGCAGTTCTTC.

The V gene is TRBV4-1, the J gene TRBJ2-5; D uncertain. V gave up 0 bases and J gave up 0 bases, with 5 bases separating them. Germline lookup yields CDR1 MGHRA and CDR2 YSYEKL. CDR3 length: 14 amino acids. CDR3 sequence (DNA): TGCGCCAGCAGCCAAGATACGTACCAAGAGACCCAGTACTTC. Its protein is CASSQDTYQETQYF.

This clonotype was counted a few times. The rearrangement uses TRBV10-3 and TRBJ1-1; D gene uncertain. This CDR3 has 14 amino acids. Germline-derived CDR1 and CDR2 are ENHRY and SYGVKD. V was trimmed by 2 bases and J by 1 base, leaving 8 bases between them. The CDR3: CAISEGGKNTEAFF. In DNA, the CDR3 is TGTGCCATCAGTGAGGGCGGGAAGAACACTGAAGCTTTCTTT.

This clonotype has more than one count but fewer than ten. The CDR3 region has the DNA TGTGCCAGCAGCTTATTTGGCGGGGGGTTAGATACGCAGTATTTT. Translation gives CASSLFGGGLDTQYF. The rearrangement links TRBV7-2 to TRBJ2-3, with 8 bases that match TRBD2. Per the germline V gene, CDR1 is SGHTA and CDR2 is FQGNSA. The CDR3 has 15 amino acids. Unmatched junction bases numbered 6, after V lost 2 bases and J lost 5 bases.

This clonotype occurred a few times. The chain employs TRBV15 and TRBJ1-2; maybe TRBD1 (5 bases). Trimming stripped 5 bases from V and 6 bases from J, with 25 bases between. The CDR3 sequence is 17 residues long. CDR1 is LNHNV, CDR2 YYDKDF, per germline (reference sequence). The CDR3 protein is CATSGTGPTDLGNGYTF. The CDR3 region has the DNA TGTGCCACCAGCGGTACCGGTCCGACAGACCTAGGGAATGGCTACACCTTC.

This clonotype was seen a few times. The chain employs TRBV15 and TRBJ2-3, with no clear D. From germline, CDR1 is LNHNV and CDR2 YYDKDF (reference sequence). The CDR3 length is 15 residues. The V gene lost 1 base and the J gene lost 3 bases, with 11 bases spanning the gap. The CDR3 protein is CATSRVSPTTDTQYF. Written as DNA, the CDR3 is TGTGCCACCAGCAGAGTGAGCCCGACAACAGATACGCAGTATTTT. The entire variable domain, with the rest obtained from reference TRBV15 and TRBJ2-3, is as follows: DAMVIQNPRYQVTQFGKPVTLSCSQTLNHNVMYWYQQKSSQAPKLLFHYYDKDFNNEADTPDNFQSRRPNTSFCFLDIRSPGLGDTAMYLCATSRVSPTTDTQYFGPGTRLTVL.

This clonotype was seen a few times. The rearrangement links TRBV7-2 to TRBJ2-7; D perhaps matches TRBD1 (8 bases). There are 15 residues in the CDR3. Trimming took off 4 bases at V and 4 bases at J, with 17 bases between the two ends. Germline V gene lookup returns CDR1 SGHTA and CDR2 FQGNSA. The CDR3 DNA sequence: TGTGCCAGCAGCTCGCCCTACAGGGGGGGGTACGAGCAGTACTTC. Protein: CASSSPYRGGYEQYF.

This clonotype was picked up a small number of times. The V gene is TRBV7-2, the J gene TRBJ1-6; perhaps TRBD1 as D (6 bases). CDR3 length equals 16 residues. Trimming took off 0 bases at V and 3 bases at J, with 9 bases between the two ends. Germline assignment: CDR1 SGHTA and CDR2 FQGNSA. CDR3 sequence: CASSLAWTDYNSPLHF. The CDR3 DNA reads TGTGCCAGCAGCTTAGCGTGGACAGACTATAATTCACCCCTCCACTTT. Full variable domain (rest looked up from reference TRBV7-2 and TRBJ1-6): GAGVSQSPSNKVTEKGKDVELRCDPISGHTALYWYRQSLGQGLEFLIYFQGNSAPDKSGLPSDRFSAERTGGSVSTLTIQRTQQEDSAVYLCASSLAWTDYNSPLHFGNGTRLTVT.

The chain couples TRBV21-1 to TRBJ2-2. TRBV21-1 is a recognized pseudogene. The CDR3 has 15 residues. CDR3 in DNA: TGTGCCAGCAGCAACCTGCCGACGGGCACCGGGGAGCTGTTTTTT. Its translation: CASSNLPTGTGELFF.

This clonotype has only a few counts. The gene calls are TRBV20-1 and TRBJ2-4; 10 bases are a match to TRBD2. The CDR3 is 15 amino acids. J was trimmed by 2 bases and V by 6 bases; bases with no gene match: 7. Germline V gene sequence: CDR1 DFQATT, CDR2 SNEGSKA (reference sequence). The CDR3: CSAELAGLTKNIQYF. In DNA, the CDR3 is TGCAGTGCCGAACTAGCGGGGTTAACCAAAAACATTCAGTACTTC.

The chain is built from TRBV6-2 or TRBV6-3 and TRBJ2-1; no definite D call. V lost 9 bases, J lost 7 bases, and 10 bases lay in between. Germline V gives CDR1 MNHEY, CDR2 SVGEGT. The CDR3 totals 11 residues. Here the CDR3 reads CASTLGNEQFF. The DNA of the CDR3 is TGTGCCAGTACCTTGGGAAATGAGCAGTTCTTC.

The chain's CDR3 is CASSAEGGSQYF. Here the CDR3 DNA reads TGTGCCAGCAGTGCGGAGGGGGGGTCGCAGTATTTT. V and J are TRBV2 and TRBJ2-3; possibly TRBD2 for D (7 bases). Germline V gene sequence: CDR1 SNHLY, CDR2 FYNNEI. CDR3 size: 12 residues. V was clipped by 4 bases and J by 10 bases, with 12 bases between them.

This clonotype was found a few times. The genes are TRBV6-5 and TRBJ1-1, with no clear D. Looked up from germline, CDR1 is MNHEY and CDR2 is SVGAGI. V was shortened by 7 bases and J by 4 bases, with 16 bases between the two germline ends. This CDR3 has 14 residues. The CDR3 region has the DNA TGTGCCAGCAAACCGAGTCATGGGGTCACTGAAGCTTTCTTT. Translated, it gives CASKPSHGVTEAFF.

The chain carries TRBV4-1 and TRBJ1-2; 7 nucleotides match TRBD1. With V trimmed by 4 bases and J by 3 bases, 8 bases remained unmatched. The CDR3 length is 15 residues. Per germline, CDR1 MGHRA and CDR2 YSYEKL. DNA of the CDR3: TGCGCCAGCAGCCCCTTGACAGGGTCGGACTATGGCTACACCTTC. It is translated as CASSPLTGSDYGYTF.

This clonotype was detected ten times or more. This CDR3 is CASSYSNPGGGKETQYF. The CDR3 bases are TGTGCCAGCAGTTACTCAAACCCAGGGGGAGGTAAAGAGACCCAGTACTTC. V is TRBV6-6 and J is TRBJ2-5; D is possibly TRBD1 (7 bases). Germline CDR1 MNHNY, CDR2 SVGAGI (reference sequence). Deletions cut 0 bases from V and 3 bases from J, with 17 bases between. The CDR3 contains 17 residues.

This chain links TRBV18 with TRBJ2-3; no reliable D call. Trimming left V 4 bases short and J 0 bases short, with 11 bases between. CDR1 is KGHSH and CDR2 is LQKENI in the germline V gene. The CDR3 totals 15 residues. This CDR3 is CASSLDILSTDTQYF. For the CDR3, the DNA is TGTGCCAGCTCACTTGACATTTTAAGCACAGATACGCAGTATTTT.

This clonotype was counted a few times. V is TRBV7-3 and J is TRBJ2-1; 9 bases align to TRBD1. The CDR3 extends over 14 amino acids. Germline CDR1 and CDR2: SGHTA and FQGTGA. The V and J ends lost 3 bases and 9 bases, in that order; junction bases with no gene match: 6. The CDR3 DNA sequence: TGTGCCAGCAGCTTCGGGACAGGGAAGACTGAGCAGTTCTTC. Amino acids: CASSFGTGKTEQFF.

The table lists this clonotype with a few counts. The chain employs TRBV7-2 and TRBJ2-5, with unresolved D. The CDR3 is made up of 14 amino acids. V was shortened by 4 bases and J by 2 bases, with 11 bases between the two germline ends. Germline V gives CDR1 SGHTA, CDR2 FQGNSA. CDR3 sequence reads: CASSSRRRQETQYF. In nucleotides, the CDR3 is TGTGCCAGCAGCTCCCGGCGCAGACAAGAGACCCAGTACTTC.

V gene TRBV6-1 combines with J gene TRBJ2-1; the match to TRBD1 covers 7 bases. This CDR3 contains 13 residues. V shed 6 bases, J shed 7 bases, and the junction held 6 bases outside the gene matches. From germline, CDR1 is MNHNS and CDR2 SASEGT. The CDR3 here is CASRAGGQNEQFF. The CDR3 DNA is TGTGCCAGCAGGGCAGGGGGACAGAATGAGCAGTTCTTC.

This clonotype was seen only a few times. V and J are TRBV7-8 and TRBJ2-2; TRBD2 aligns across 9 bases. This CDR3 has 16 amino acids. CDR1 is SGHVS, CDR2 FQNEAQ, per germline. The V and J ends lost 7 bases and 5 bases, in that order; junction bases with no gene match: 11. The CDR3 region is CASNGGALAGTGELFF. CDR3 bases: TGTGCCAGCAACGGGGGGGCTCTAGCGGGGACCGGGGAGCTGTTTTTT. The variable domain in full, with the rest retrieved from reference TRBV7-8 and TRBJ2-2, is GAGVSQSPRYKVAKRGQDVALRCDPISGHVSLFWYQQALGQGPEFLTYFQNEAQLDKSGLPSDRFFAERPEGSVSTLKIQRTQQEDSAVYLCASNGGALAGTGELFFGEGSRLTVL.

The rearrangement uses TRBV5-1 and TRBJ2-5; no reliable D call. Per the germline V gene, CDR1 is SGHRS and CDR2 is YFSETQ. This CDR3 contains 14 residues. Trimming removed 4 bases at V and 5 bases at J, with 15 bases between. CDR3 region: CASSDIASGETQYF. In DNA form, the CDR3 reads TGCGCCAGCAGCGATATCGCCAGTGGGGAGACCCAGTACTTC.

The chain has TRBV29-1 and TRBJ1-5, with D unclear. CDR1 is SQVTM and CDR2 is ANQGSEA in the germline V gene. The CDR3 extends over 13 amino acids. V was trimmed by 4 bases and J by 4 bases, leaving 11 bases between them. The CDR3 DNA follows: TGCAGCGTTGTGGACGGATCGAATCAGCCCCAGCATTTT. Translating it yields CSVVDGSNQPQHF.